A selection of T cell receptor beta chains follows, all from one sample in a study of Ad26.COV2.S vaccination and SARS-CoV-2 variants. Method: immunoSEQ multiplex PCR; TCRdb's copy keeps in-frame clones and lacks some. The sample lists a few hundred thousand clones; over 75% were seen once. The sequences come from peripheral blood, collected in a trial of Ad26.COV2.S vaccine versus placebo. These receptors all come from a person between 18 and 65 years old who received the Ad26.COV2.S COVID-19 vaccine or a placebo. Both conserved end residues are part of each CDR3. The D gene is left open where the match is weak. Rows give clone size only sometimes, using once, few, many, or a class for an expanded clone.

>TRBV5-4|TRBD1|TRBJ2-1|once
CASSSPLSGTGGNEQFF
TGTGCCAGCAGCTCCCCGTTATCCGGGACAGGCGGGAATGAGCAGTTCTTC
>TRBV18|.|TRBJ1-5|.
CASSPPPGDQPQHF
TGTGCCAGCTCACCACCCCCTGGAGATCAGCCCCAGCATTTT
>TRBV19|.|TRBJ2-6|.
CATSRDGTFSGANVLTF
TGTGCCACAAGCCGGGACGGGACCTTCTCTGGGGCCAACGTCCTGACTTTC
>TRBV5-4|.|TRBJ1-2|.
CASSGGSNYGYTF
TGTGCCAGCAGCGGGGGGTCCAACTATGGCTACACCTTC
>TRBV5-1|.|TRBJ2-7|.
CASSPIPTYEQYF
TGCGCCAGCAGCCCTATCCCCACCTACGAGCAGTACTTC
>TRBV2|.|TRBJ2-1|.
CASSANEQFF
TGTGCCAGCAGTGCCAATGAGCAGTTCTTC
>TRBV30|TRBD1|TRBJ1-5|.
CAWSPPQGVYQPQHF
TGTGCCTGGAGCCCTCCCCAGGGGGTATATCAGCCCCAGCATTTT
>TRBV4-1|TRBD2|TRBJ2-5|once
CASSQKLADQETQYF
TGCGCCAGCAGCCAAAAACTAGCGGACCAAGAGACCCAGTACTTC
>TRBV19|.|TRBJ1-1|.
CASNTIGLNTEAFF
TGTGCCAGTAACACCATAGGACTGAACACTGAAGCTTTCTTT
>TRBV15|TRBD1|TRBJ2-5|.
CATSRGSTGGETQYF
TGTGCCACCAGCAGAGGGAGCACAGGGGGTGAGACCCAGTACTTC
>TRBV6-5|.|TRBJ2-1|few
CASSIYNEQFF
TGTGCCAGCAGTATTTACAATGAGCAGTTCTTC
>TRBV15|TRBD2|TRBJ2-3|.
CATSRDWREGPAGTQYF
TGTGCCACCAGCAGAGATTGGCGGGAGGGCCCCGCGGGTACGCAGTATTTT
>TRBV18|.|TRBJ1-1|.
CASSRAGREAFF
TGTGCCAGCTCACGGGCCGGCCGTGAAGCTTTCTTT
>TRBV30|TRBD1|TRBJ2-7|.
CAWAIGQGDDEQYF
TGTGCCTGGGCAATAGGACAGGGGGACGACGAGCAGTACTTC
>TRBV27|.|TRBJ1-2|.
CASSSSGTNYGYTF
TGTGCCAGCAGTTCCTCAGGGACCAACTATGGCTACACCTTC
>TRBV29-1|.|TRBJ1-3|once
CSVETRTTGNTIYF
TGCAGCGTTGAAACCCGGACAACTGGAAACACCATATATTTT
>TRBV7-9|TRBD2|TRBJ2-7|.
CASSPRTSGNHYEQYF
TGTGCCAGCAGCCCCCGGACTAGCGGGAACCACTACGAGCAGTACTTC
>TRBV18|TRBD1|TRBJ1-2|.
CASSPGQGSNYGYTF
TGTGCCAGCTCACCGGGACAGGGGTCGAACTATGGCTACACCTTC
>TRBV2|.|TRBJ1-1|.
CASSEYPGNTEAFF
TGTGCCAGCAGTGAATATCCGGGGAACACTGAAGCTTTCTTT
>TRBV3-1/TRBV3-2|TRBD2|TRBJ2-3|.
CASSPLAGRTDTQYF
TGTGCCAGCAGCCCTTTAGCGGGGCGCACAGATACGCAGTATTTT
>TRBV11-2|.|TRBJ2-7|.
CASSLDQIGSYEQYF
TGTGCCAGCAGCTTAGATCAGATAGGTTCCTACGAGCAGTACTTC
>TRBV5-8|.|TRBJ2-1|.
CASSSRGYNEQFF
TGTGCCAGCAGCTCCCGGGGGTACAATGAGCAGTTCTTC
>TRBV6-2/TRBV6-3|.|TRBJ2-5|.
CASSYSAAGWETQYF
TGTGCCAGCAGTTACTCAGCGGCAGGGTGGGAGACCCAGTACTTC
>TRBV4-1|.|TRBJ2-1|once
CASSPPQGSEQFF
TGCGCCAGCAGCCCGCCACAGGGCTCGGAGCAGTTCTTC
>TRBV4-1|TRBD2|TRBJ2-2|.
CASSQGSGRSHTGELFF
TGCGCCAGCAGCCAAGGAAGCGGGAGGAGTCACACCGGGGAGCTGTTTTTT
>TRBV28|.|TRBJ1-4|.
CASSGPSTNEKLFF
TGTGCCAGCAGTGGTCCCTCAACTAATGAAAAACTGTTTTTT
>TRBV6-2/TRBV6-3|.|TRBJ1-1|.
CASSYSRVEAVTEAFF
TGTGCCAGCAGTTACTCGAGAGTAGAAGCGGTAACTGAAGCTTTCTTT
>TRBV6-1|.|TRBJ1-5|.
CASSERTNQPQHF
TGTGCCAGCAGTGAGAGGACGAATCAGCCCCAGCATTTT
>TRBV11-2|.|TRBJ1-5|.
CASSLQEDQPQHF
TGTGCCAGCAGCTTACAGGAGGATCAGCCCCAGCATTTT
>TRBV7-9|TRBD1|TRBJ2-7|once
CASSWDRGNFYEQYF
TGTGCCAGCAGCTGGGACAGGGGGAACTTCTACGAGCAGTACTTC
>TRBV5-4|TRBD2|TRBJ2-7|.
CASSRYGLAGNEQYF
TGTGCCAGCAGCCGATACGGGCTAGCGGGAAACGAGCAGTACTTC
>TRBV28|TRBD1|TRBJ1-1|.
CASSYRGLNTEAFF
TGTGCCAGCAGTTACAGGGGATTGAACACTGAAGCTTTCTTT
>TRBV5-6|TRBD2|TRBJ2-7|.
CASSSLAEEGSYEQYF
TGTGCCAGCAGCTCACTAGCGGAGGAGGGCTCCTACGAGCAGTACTTC
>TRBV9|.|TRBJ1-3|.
CASSVATRASSGNTIYF
TGTGCCAGCAGCGTAGCTACACGGGCCTCCTCTGGAAACACCATATATTTT
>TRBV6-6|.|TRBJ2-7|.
CASSYRGLGEQYF
TGTGCCAGCAGTTACAGGGGCCTCGGCGAGCAGTACTTC
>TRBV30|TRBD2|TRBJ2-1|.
CAWSVGTSGRSAYNEQFF
TGTGCCTGGAGTGTAGGGACTAGCGGGAGGTCCGCCTACAATGAGCAGTTCTTC
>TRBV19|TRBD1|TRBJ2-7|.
CASSTGQISLEQYF
TGTGCCAGTAGCACGGGACAGATATCCCTCGAGCAGTACTTC
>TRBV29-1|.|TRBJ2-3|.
CSVARGNPTDTQYF
TGCAGCGTTGCTCGCGGGAACCCCACAGATACGCAGTATTTT
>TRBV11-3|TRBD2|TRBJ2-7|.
CASSSGLAGTYEQYF
TGTGCCAGCAGCTCTGGACTAGCGGGAACCTACGAGCAGTACTTC
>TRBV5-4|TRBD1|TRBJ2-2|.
CASSSPGQFTGELFF
TGTGCCAGCAGCTCCCCGGGACAGTTCACCGGGGAGCTGTTTTTT
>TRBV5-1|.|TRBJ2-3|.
CASSTGQYTDTQYF
TGCGCCAGCAGCACCGGACAGTACACAGATACGCAGTATTTT
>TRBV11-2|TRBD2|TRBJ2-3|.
CASSLRASGRRTDTQYF
TGTGCCAGCAGCTTACGGGCTAGCGGGAGAAGAACAGATACGCAGTATTTT
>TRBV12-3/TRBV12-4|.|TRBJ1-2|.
CASSLLTDYGYTF
TGTGCCAGCAGTTTACTAACGGATTATGGCTACACCTTC
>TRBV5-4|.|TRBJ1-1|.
CASRRGPQNTEAFF
TGTGCCAGCCGCAGGGGACCACAGAACACTGAAGCTTTCTTT
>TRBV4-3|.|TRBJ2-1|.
CASSQTVGSYYNEQFF
TGCGCCAGCAGCCAAACTGTCGGGAGTTACTACAATGAGCAGTTCTTC
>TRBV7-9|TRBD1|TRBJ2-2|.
CASSLLRQGDIGELFF
TGTGCCAGCAGCTTACTTCGCCAGGGGGATATCGGGGAGCTGTTTTTT
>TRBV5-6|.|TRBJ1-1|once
CASSLAQWGTEAFF
TGTGCCAGCAGCTTGGCTCAATGGGGCACTGAAGCTTTCTTT
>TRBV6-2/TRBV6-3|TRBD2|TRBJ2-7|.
CASSTLAGIPDEQYF
TGTGCCAGCAGTACACTAGCGGGGATCCCAGACGAGCAGTACTTC
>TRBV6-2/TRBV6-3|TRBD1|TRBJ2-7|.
CASSQGAGEQYF
TGTGCCAGCAGTCAGGGGGCCGGCGAGCAGTACTTC
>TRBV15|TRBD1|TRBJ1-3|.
CATSRFDRGRRNTIYF
TGTGCCACCAGCAGATTTGACAGGGGAAGAAGAAACACCATATATTTT
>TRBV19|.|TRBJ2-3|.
CASTGAEQGTDTQYF
TGTGCCAGTACAGGGGCAGAACAAGGGACAGATACGCAGTATTTT
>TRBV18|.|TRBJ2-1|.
CASSPPPTGGEQFF
TGTGCCAGCTCACCCCCCCCCACAGGCGGTGAGCAGTTCTTC
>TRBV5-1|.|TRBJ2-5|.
CASSSPAGAWETQYF
TGCGCCAGCAGCTCCCCCGCGGGGGCTTGGGAGACCCAGTACTTC
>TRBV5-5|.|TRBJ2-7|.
CASSLVGLGGYEQYF
TGTGCCAGCAGCTTGGTCGGGCTTGGGGGCTACGAGCAGTACTTC
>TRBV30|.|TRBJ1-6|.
CAWGGVRSPLHF
TGTGCCTGGGGAGGGGTAAGGTCACCCCTCCACTTT
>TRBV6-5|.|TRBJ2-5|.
CASRPTRVWETQYF
TGTGCCAGCAGGCCTACAAGGGTTTGGGAGACCCAGTACTTC
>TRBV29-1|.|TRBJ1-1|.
CSVVGAEAFF
TGCAGCGTTGTTGGGGCTGAAGCTTTCTTT